These T cell receptor beta chains were read from a single sample in a study of PD-1 blockade in classical Hodgkin lymphoma. Assay: immunoSEQ multiplex PCR; the TCRdb copy retains only in-frame clones and omits some. The sample lists around 4,000 clones, 71% occurring once. Sequencing was performed on peripheral blood mononuclear cells (PBMCs), taken at baseline. Receptors originate from a human donor with classical Hodgkin lymphoma. Each CDR3 is given with its conserved first and last residue. A D gene is named only where the DNA matches it firmly. The size entry is marked missing in some rows and otherwise reads once, few, many or a size class.

j_call: TRBJ1-4
clone_size: NA
v_call: TRBV6-6
d_call: NA
cdr3_nt: TGTGCCAGCACCTCAGAGGGGGGAAATGAAAAACTGTTTTTT
cdr3_aa: CASTSEGGNEKLFF

j_call: TRBJ2-1
clone_size: NA
v_call: TRBV7-3
d_call: TRBD1
cdr3_nt: TGTGCCAGCAGCCGACAGGGGGCCCCCTACAATGAGCAGTTCTTC
cdr3_aa: CASSRQGAPYNEQFF

j_call: TRBJ2-2
clone_size: NA
v_call: TRBV7-8
d_call: TRBD1
cdr3_nt: TGTGCCAGCAGCTTGGACAGGGTGGAAAACACCGGGGAGCTGTTTTTT
cdr3_aa: CASSLDRVENTGELFF

j_call: TRBJ2-7
clone_size: NA
v_call: TRBV7-6
d_call: TRBD1
cdr3_nt: TGTGCCAGCAGCTTCGGGACAGGGGGCACCTACGAGCAGTACTTC
cdr3_aa: CASSFGTGGTYEQYF

j_call: TRBJ2-2
clone_size: once
v_call: TRBV6-1
d_call: NA
cdr3_nt: TGTGCCAGCAGTGATCAGGGGGGATTATTCGAGCTAGTCGGGGAGCTGTTTTTT
cdr3_aa: CASSDQGGLFELVGELFF

j_call: TRBJ1-1
clone_size: once
v_call: TRBV7-6
d_call: TRBD1
cdr3_nt: TGTGCCAGCAGCCTTCGTACAGGGGGCACTGAAGCTTTCTTT
cdr3_aa: CASSLRTGGTEAFF

j_call: TRBJ2-7
clone_size: NA
v_call: TRBV5-6
d_call: NA
cdr3_nt: TGTGCCAGCAGCATCGGGTTCCTAAACCCGGGCGAGCAGTACTTC
cdr3_aa: CASSIGFLNPGEQYF

j_call: TRBJ2-1
clone_size: NA
v_call: TRBV27
d_call: TRBD1
cdr3_nt: TGTGCCAGCAGCCCCGGGACAGGGAGGAGGGTAGCGCGAAATGAGCAGTTCTTC
cdr3_aa: CASSPGTGRRVARNEQFF

j_call: TRBJ2-7
clone_size: once
v_call: TRBV2
d_call: TRBD2
cdr3_nt: TGTGCCAGCAGCGGGACTAGCGGGAGAGGGTCCTACGAGCAGTACTTC
cdr3_aa: CASSGTSGRGSYEQYF

j_call: TRBJ2-1
clone_size: NA
v_call: TRBV7-2
d_call: TRBD2
cdr3_nt: TGTGCCAGCAGCTTAGGGCGGGAGACTGAGCAGTTCTTC
cdr3_aa: CASSLGRETEQFF

j_call: TRBJ2-7
clone_size: NA
v_call: TRBV7-8
d_call: NA
cdr3_nt: TGTGCCAGCAGCTTAGACAGGGAGTCCTACGAGCAGTACTTC
cdr3_aa: CASSLDRESYEQYF

j_call: TRBJ2-1
clone_size: NA
v_call: TRBV7-2
d_call: TRBD2
cdr3_nt: TGTGCCAGCAGCCCAGGGACTAGCGGCGAGTTCTTC
cdr3_aa: CASSPGTSGEFF

j_call: TRBJ2-1
clone_size: few
v_call: TRBV6-6
d_call: NA
cdr3_nt: TGTGCCAGCAAGACGGGCCGGGATGAGCAGTTCTTC
cdr3_aa: CASKTGRDEQFF

j_call: TRBJ2-1
clone_size: NA
v_call: TRBV7-6
d_call: NA
cdr3_nt: TGTGCCAGCAGCTTATCGGGAACAATATTTGATGAGCAGTTCTTC
cdr3_aa: CASSLSGTIFDEQFF

j_call: TRBJ2-3
clone_size: NA
v_call: TRBV7-2
d_call: TRBD2
cdr3_nt: TGTGCCAGCAGGTTTGGGTTAATGGGACTAGCGGGAGCGGCAGATACGCAGTATTTT
cdr3_aa: CASRFGLMGLAGAADTQYF

j_call: TRBJ2-1
clone_size: NA
v_call: TRBV10-3
d_call: TRBD2
cdr3_nt: TGTGCCATCAGTGAATCAAGCGGGAGTTCCCACAATGAGCAGTTCTTC
cdr3_aa: CAISESSGSSHNEQFF

j_call: TRBJ2-2
clone_size: NA
v_call: TRBV11-2
d_call: TRBD2
cdr3_nt: TGTGCCAGCAGCTTATCGGGGGGGACGGCGAACACCGGGGAGCTGTTTTTT
cdr3_aa: CASSLSGGTANTGELFF

j_call: TRBJ2-5
clone_size: few
v_call: TRBV7-9
d_call: TRBD2
cdr3_nt: TGTGCCAGCAGCTTAGGACCTAGCGGGAGGTACCAAGAGACCCAGTACTTC
cdr3_aa: CASSLGPSGRYQETQYF

j_call: TRBJ2-1
clone_size: NA
v_call: TRBV20-1
d_call: NA
cdr3_nt: TGCAGTGCTACCCCTCACAATGAGCAGTTCTTC
cdr3_aa: CSATPHNEQFF

j_call: TRBJ2-2
clone_size: NA
v_call: TRBV18
d_call: NA
cdr3_nt: TGTGCCAGCTCACCCTCGGGGCGCCCGAGCACCGGGGAGCTGTTTTTT
cdr3_aa: CASSPSGRPSTGELFF

j_call: TRBJ2-7
clone_size: NA
v_call: TRBV7-2
d_call: NA
cdr3_nt: TGTGCCAGCAGCACCCGAGCGGCCCGTGGCGGGTACGAGCAGTACTTC
cdr3_aa: CASSTRAARGGYEQYF

j_call: TRBJ2-1
clone_size: NA
v_call: TRBV19
d_call: NA
cdr3_nt: TGTGCCAGTAGTACCCGGGACGGCAACAATGAGCAGTTCTTC
cdr3_aa: CASSTRDGNNEQFF

j_call: TRBJ1-5
clone_size: NA
v_call: TRBV4-1
d_call: NA
cdr3_nt: TGCGCCAGCAGCGCGGGGACTGAGGATCAGCCCCAGCATTTT
cdr3_aa: CASSAGTEDQPQHF

j_call: TRBJ2-3
clone_size: once
v_call: TRBV9
d_call: TRBD1
cdr3_nt: TGTGCCAGCAGCGTATTGGCAGGGGGCGCCGATACGCAGTATTTT
cdr3_aa: CASSVLAGGADTQYF

j_call: TRBJ1-1
clone_size: few
v_call: TRBV18
d_call: NA
cdr3_nt: TGTGCCAGCTCACCGGGACTTGAAGCTTTCTTT
cdr3_aa: CASSPGLEAFF

j_call: TRBJ2-7
clone_size: few
v_call: TRBV9
d_call: NA
cdr3_nt: TGTGCCAGCAGCGTTGACAGGGCGGGGATCATGAGTGAGCAGTACTTC
cdr3_aa: CASSVDRAGIMSEQYF

j_call: TRBJ2-5
clone_size: NA
v_call: TRBV7-2
d_call: NA
cdr3_nt: TGTGCCAGCAGCTTAGTGGTCAGGTACCAAGAGACCCAGTACTTC
cdr3_aa: CASSLVVRYQETQYF

j_call: TRBJ1-3
clone_size: NA
v_call: TRBV11-2
d_call: NA
cdr3_nt: TGTGCCAGCAGCATCAGAGCCGATTCTGGAAACACCATATATTTT
cdr3_aa: CASSIRADSGNTIYF

j_call: TRBJ2-3
clone_size: NA
v_call: TRBV18
d_call: TRBD2
cdr3_nt: TGTGCCAGCTCACCTACTAGCGGACTTAGCACAGATACGCAGTATTTT
cdr3_aa: CASSPTSGLSTDTQYF

j_call: TRBJ1-2
clone_size: few
v_call: TRBV19
d_call: NA
cdr3_nt: TGTGCCAGTACCTCATTTGGAGGGAACTATGGCTACACCTTC
cdr3_aa: CASTSFGGNYGYTF

j_call: TRBJ2-7
clone_size: NA
v_call: TRBV28
d_call: TRBD2
cdr3_nt: TGTGCCAGCAGTTCCGGGGGGACCGATTCCTACGAGCAGTACTTC
cdr3_aa: CASSSGGTDSYEQYF

j_call: TRBJ1-4
clone_size: NA
v_call: TRBV5-6
d_call: NA
cdr3_nt: TGTGCCAGCAGCTTGAGACAGACCTATAATGAAAAACTGTTTTTT
cdr3_aa: CASSLRQTYNEKLFF

j_call: TRBJ2-6
clone_size: NA
v_call: TRBV28
d_call: NA
cdr3_nt: TGTGCCAGCAGTTCACCTTCCTCTGGGGCCAACGTCCTGACTTTC
cdr3_aa: CASSSPSSGANVLTF

j_call: TRBJ1-6
clone_size: NA
v_call: TRBV6-6
d_call: TRBD1
cdr3_nt: TGTGCCAGCAGCCCTCTCGGACAGGGTAATTCACCCCTCCACTTT
cdr3_aa: CASSPLGQGNSPLHF

j_call: TRBJ1-1
clone_size: medium-sized
v_call: TRBV6-1
d_call: NA
cdr3_nt: TGTGCCAGCACTGACTGGGGGTTTAACACTGAAGCTTTCTTT
cdr3_aa: CASTDWGFNTEAFF

j_call: TRBJ2-7
clone_size: NA
v_call: TRBV5-4
d_call: TRBD2
cdr3_nt: TGTGCCAGCAGCCGGACTAGCGGCTACGAGCAGTACTTC
cdr3_aa: CASSRTSGYEQYF

j_call: TRBJ2-1
clone_size: NA
v_call: TRBV14
d_call: NA
cdr3_nt: TGTGCCAGCAGCCTAATCCCGATTCGATGGGGAGACTCCTACAATGAGCAGTTCTTC
cdr3_aa: CASSLIPIRWGDSYNEQFF

j_call: TRBJ2-7
clone_size: NA
v_call: TRBV5-6
d_call: NA
cdr3_nt: TGTGCCAGCAGCTTGGGAGGCGACTCCTACGAGCAGTACTTC
cdr3_aa: CASSLGGDSYEQYF

j_call: TRBJ2-1
clone_size: medium-sized
v_call: TRBV28
d_call: NA
cdr3_nt: TGTGCCAGCATTAAGAGGGGGGGTTATGCCGACAATGAGCAGTTCTTC
cdr3_aa: CASIKRGGYADNEQFF

j_call: TRBJ2-7
clone_size: NA
v_call: TRBV4-3
d_call: TRBD1
cdr3_nt: TGCGCCAGCAGCCAAGAAGCCAGGGGGTCCTACGAGCAGTACTTC
cdr3_aa: CASSQEARGSYEQYF

j_call: TRBJ2-3
clone_size: NA
v_call: TRBV6-1
d_call: TRBD2
cdr3_nt: TGTGCCAGCAACAGCGGGGGGGGCACAGATACGCAGTATTTT
cdr3_aa: CASNSGGGTDTQYF

j_call: TRBJ2-3
clone_size: NA
v_call: TRBV4-3
d_call: NA
cdr3_nt: TGCGCCAGCAGCCCTGAGTCCTTAGGGGATAACACAGATACGCAGTATTTT
cdr3_aa: CASSPESLGDNTDTQYF

j_call: TRBJ2-1
clone_size: NA
v_call: TRBV28
d_call: TRBD1
cdr3_nt: TGTGCCAGCAGTTTATGGGGCAGGGGGCGCGAGCAGTTCTTC
cdr3_aa: CASSLWGRGREQFF

j_call: TRBJ2-2
clone_size: few
v_call: TRBV5-6
d_call: NA
cdr3_nt: TGTGCCAGCAGCTTGGTGGCAGCCGGGGAGCTGTTTTTT
cdr3_aa: CASSLVAAGELFF

j_call: TRBJ1-1
clone_size: NA
v_call: TRBV7-3
d_call: NA
cdr3_nt: TGTGCCAGCAGCCTCCAAGGGGACACTGAAGCTTTCTTT
cdr3_aa: CASSLQGDTEAFF

j_call: TRBJ2-7
clone_size: NA
v_call: TRBV4-1
d_call: NA
cdr3_nt: TGCGCCAGCAGCCAAGAACAGGGACCCTACGAGCAGTACTTC
cdr3_aa: CASSQEQGPYEQYF

j_call: TRBJ2-2
clone_size: NA
v_call: TRBV6-6
d_call: NA
cdr3_nt: TGTGCCAGCAGGCGGAGCGGGGAGCTGTTTTTT
cdr3_aa: CASRRSGELFF

j_call: TRBJ1-2
clone_size: NA
v_call: TRBV19
d_call: NA
cdr3_nt: TGTGCCAGTAACCCAGGGGCACGGGTACAAAACTATGGCTACACCTTC
cdr3_aa: CASNPGARVQNYGYTF

j_call: TRBJ2-7
clone_size: NA
v_call: TRBV6-6
d_call: NA
cdr3_nt: TGTGCCAGCAGTTACTTTGCTTCGGACTCCTACGAGCAGTACTTC
cdr3_aa: CASSYFASDSYEQYF

j_call: TRBJ2-1
clone_size: once
v_call: TRBV7-3
d_call: TRBD2
cdr3_nt: TGTGCCAGCAGCTCGACTAGCGGGAGCCCCTACAATGAGCAGTTCTTC
cdr3_aa: CASSSTSGSPYNEQFF

j_call: TRBJ2-2
clone_size: NA
v_call: TRBV28
d_call: NA
cdr3_nt: TGTGCCAGCAGTTTATGGTTCGGCGCGAACACCGGGGAGCTGTTTTTT
cdr3_aa: CASSLWFGANTGELFF

j_call: TRBJ2-1
clone_size: few
v_call: TRBV19
d_call: TRBD2
cdr3_nt: TGTGCCAGTAGTACGACTAGCGGAAAATACAATGAGCAGTTCTTC
cdr3_aa: CASSTTSGKYNEQFF

j_call: TRBJ2-7
clone_size: medium-sized
v_call: TRBV7-2
d_call: NA
cdr3_nt: TGTGCCAGCAGCCCGCAGGTGGGCTACGAGCAGTACTTC
cdr3_aa: CASSPQVGYEQYF

j_call: TRBJ2-3
clone_size: NA
v_call: TRBV29-1
d_call: TRBD2
cdr3_nt: TGCAGCGTTGAAGGCGGTGGGAGGGCCGCGGGCACAGATACGCAGTATTTT
cdr3_aa: CSVEGGGRAAGTDTQYF

j_call: TRBJ2-1
clone_size: NA
v_call: TRBV4-3
d_call: NA
cdr3_nt: TGCGCCAGCAGCCAAGGTGAGGGCGCCCACTACAATGAGCAGTTCTTC
cdr3_aa: CASSQGEGAHYNEQFF